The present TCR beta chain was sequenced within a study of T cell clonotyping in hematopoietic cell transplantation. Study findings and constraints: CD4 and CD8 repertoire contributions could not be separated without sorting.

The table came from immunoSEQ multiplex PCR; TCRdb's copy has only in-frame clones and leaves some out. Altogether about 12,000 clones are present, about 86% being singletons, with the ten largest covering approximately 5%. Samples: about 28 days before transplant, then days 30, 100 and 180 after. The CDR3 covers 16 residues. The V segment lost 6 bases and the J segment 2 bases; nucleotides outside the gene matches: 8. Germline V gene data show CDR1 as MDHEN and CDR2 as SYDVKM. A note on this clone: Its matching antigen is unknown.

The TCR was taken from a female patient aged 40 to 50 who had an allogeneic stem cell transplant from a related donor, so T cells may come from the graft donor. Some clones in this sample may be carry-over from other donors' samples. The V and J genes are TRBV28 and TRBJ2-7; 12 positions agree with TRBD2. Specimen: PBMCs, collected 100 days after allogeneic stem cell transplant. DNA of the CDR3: TGTGCCAGCAGATCCCCCCTAGCGGGAGGGCCCTACGAGCAGTACTTC. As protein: CASRSPLAGGPYEQYF.